This T cell receptor beta chain was observed in a study of PD-1 blockade in classical Hodgkin lymphoma. Broader study findings: At baseline, newly diagnosed patients reportedly showed less TCR diversity than healthy donors. The repertoire differences lack a defined cause, possibly disease activity or prior therapy.

This clone has more than one count but fewer than ten. Its cognate antigen is unknown. The protocol was immunoSEQ multiplex PCR, while the TCRdb copy is restricted to in-frame clones and leaves out a portion. Among fewer than 90,000 clones listed, roughly 93% were seen once. Time point meaning: newly diagnosed, previously untreated cHL patient sample. The comparison group had newly diagnosed, previously untreated classical Hodgkin lymphoma. This sequence was found in a human donor with classical Hodgkin lymphoma. Specimen: peripheral blood mononuclear cells (PBMCs).

CDR3 DNA sequence: TGCGCCAGCAGCGGGGACAGGGGGGCTGGCTACACCTTC. This encodes CASSGDRGAGYTF. This chain joins TRBV10-1 and TRBJ1-2, with TRBD1 matching 11 bases. The CDR3 is 13 residues long. The V segment lost 6 bases and the J segment 7 bases; nucleotides outside the gene matches: 4. In germline, CDR1 is WNHNN, CDR2 SYGVQD (reference sequence).